This T cell receptor (beta chain) was observed in a study of T cell changes during pregnancy in multiple sclerosis. The sample holds one count of this clone. Here immunoSEQ multiplex PCR was the method, and the copy in TCRdb shows in-frame clones only, minus some. The top ten hold over 2% of the sample, which has tens of thousands of clones, around 93% seen once. Germline CDR1 reads WNHNN; CDR2 reads SYGVQD (reference sequence). CDR3 length equals 16 residues. V shed 4 bases and J 7 bases; nucleotides not matched to a gene: 14. V gene TRBV10-1 combines with J gene TRBJ2-3; 7 positions match TRBD1. The material was peripheral blood, obtained in the second trimester of pregnancy. This receptor was obtained from a female donor with multiple sclerosis, enrolled in a pregnancy study. The CDR3 bases are TGCGCCAGCAGTGGCCCGACAGAGAGGGGGCCCTATACGCAGTATTTT. Translation gives CASSGPTERGPYTQYF.